This T cell receptor (beta chain) was captured in a study of T cell repertoires in cytomegalovirus infection. Study summary: Recently described HLA-C-restricted plus well-studied HLA-B-restricted CMV epitopes were used. Public TCR beta signature analysis indicated the presence of both CMV infection and matching HLA type.

MiXCR, applied by TCRdb to the reads, yields one record per CDR3 protein. The table has roughly 990,000 distinct CDR3 sequences, around 32% seen once; the top ten hold over 10%. Comments on this clonotype: The antigen is undetermined.

The CDR3 consists of 15 residues. CDR1 and CDR2 (germline): SEHNR, FQNEAQ (reference sequence). J lost 5 bases, V lost 6 bases, and 7 bases had no gene match. Broader study findings: The study found HLA-C-restricted CMV-specific TCR beta clonotypes dominating the ex vivo response. Accumulated public TCR beta family frequency recognized individuals carrying CMV together with the relevant HLA.

The source was cultured CD8+ T cells from PBMCs, collected from culture after CMV antigen stimulation. V gene TRBV7-9 combines with J gene TRBJ1-4; 9 bases align to TRBD1. This clonotype was obtained from a human donor in good health (CMV status not recorded). Some clones in this sample may be carry-over from other donors' samples. Written as DNA, the CDR3 is TGTGCCAGCAGTTTAACCGGGACAGGGAATGAAAAACTGTTTTTT. As protein: CASSLTGTGNEKLFF.